The entry that follows covers one TCR beta chain sequence. The data originate from a study of blood T cell repertoires in COVID-19. As for the study in general: Sites in the United States, Italy and Spain provided acute and convalescent COVID-19 samples. From T cells, B-cell-depleted T cells, or PBMCs came the material, which was cDNA or gDNA.

This CDR3 spans 15 amino acids. The trim removed 5 bases at V and 2 bases at J, leaving 5 bases unmatched. CDR1 is MNHEY and CDR2 is SMNVEV in the germline V gene (reference sequence). In the authors' workflow: Amplified reference gene primers provided the basis for estimating nucleated cell counts. Data came from immunoSEQ multiplex PCR; TCRdb stores just in-frame clones and leaves some out. V and J calls and clone size are given by that table; D and trimming were obtained from the DNA. The sample has 90,000 or so clones, about 88% seen once. This chain joins TRBV27 and TRBJ2-1, with 8 nucleotides matching TRBD2. The material sequenced was peripheral blood. The clonotype originates from an elderly man with active or convalescent COVID-19. The CDR3, as DNA: TGTGCCAGCAGTACCTCAGCGGGAGCCTACAATGAGCAGTTCTTC. Residues: CASSTSAGAYNEQFF.